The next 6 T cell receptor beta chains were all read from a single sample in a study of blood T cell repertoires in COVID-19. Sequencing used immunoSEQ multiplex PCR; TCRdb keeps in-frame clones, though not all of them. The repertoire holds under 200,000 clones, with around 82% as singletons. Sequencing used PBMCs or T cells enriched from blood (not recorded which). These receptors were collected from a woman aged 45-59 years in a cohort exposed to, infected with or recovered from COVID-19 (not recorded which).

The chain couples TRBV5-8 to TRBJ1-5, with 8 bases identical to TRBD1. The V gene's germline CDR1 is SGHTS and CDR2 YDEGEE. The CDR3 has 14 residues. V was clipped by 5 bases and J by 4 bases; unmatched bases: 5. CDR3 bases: TGTGCCAGCAGTTCAGGACAGGGAAATCAGCCCCAGCATTTT. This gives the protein CASSSGQGNQPQHF.

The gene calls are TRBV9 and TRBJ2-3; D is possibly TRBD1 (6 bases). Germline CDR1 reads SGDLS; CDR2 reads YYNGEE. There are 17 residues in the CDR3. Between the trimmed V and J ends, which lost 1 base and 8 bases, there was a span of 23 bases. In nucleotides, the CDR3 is TGTGCCAGCAGCGTATCTAGCCCAAGCAAGGGGGTCGGTACGCAGTATTTT. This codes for CASSVSSPSKGVGTQYF. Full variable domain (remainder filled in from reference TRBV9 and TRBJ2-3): DSGVTQTPKHLITATGQRVTLRCSPRSGDLSVYWYQQSLDQGLQFLIQYYNGEERAKGNILERFSAQQFPDLHSELNLSSLELGDSALYFCASSVSSPSKGVGTQYFGPGTRLTVL.

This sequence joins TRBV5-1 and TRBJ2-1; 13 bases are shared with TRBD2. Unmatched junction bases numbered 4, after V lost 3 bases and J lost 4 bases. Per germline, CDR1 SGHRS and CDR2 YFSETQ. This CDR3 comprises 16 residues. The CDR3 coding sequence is TGCGCCAGCAGCTCGAAGGGACTAGCGGGGTACAATGAGCAGTTCTTC. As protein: CASSSKGLAGYNEQFF.

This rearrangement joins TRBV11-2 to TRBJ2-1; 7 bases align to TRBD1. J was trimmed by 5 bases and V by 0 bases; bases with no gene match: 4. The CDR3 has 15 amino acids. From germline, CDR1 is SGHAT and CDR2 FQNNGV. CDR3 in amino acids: CASSLDRGFHNEQFF. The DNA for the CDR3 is TGTGCCAGCAGCTTAGACAGGGGGTTTCACAATGAGCAGTTCTTC.

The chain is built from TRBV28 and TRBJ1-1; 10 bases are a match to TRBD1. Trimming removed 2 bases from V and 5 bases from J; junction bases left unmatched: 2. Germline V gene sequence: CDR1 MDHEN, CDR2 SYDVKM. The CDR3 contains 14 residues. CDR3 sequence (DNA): TGTGCCAGCAGTTTAGGGACAGGGGAAACTGAAGCTTTCTTT. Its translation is CASSLGTGETEAFF.

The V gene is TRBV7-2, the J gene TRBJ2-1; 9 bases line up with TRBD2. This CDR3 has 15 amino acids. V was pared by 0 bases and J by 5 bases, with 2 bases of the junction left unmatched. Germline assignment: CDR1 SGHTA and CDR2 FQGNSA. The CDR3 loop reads CASSLASGSHNEQFF. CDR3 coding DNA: TGTGCCAGCAGCTTAGCTAGCGGGAGCCACAATGAGCAGTTCTTC.